The rows below give T cell receptor beta chains drawn from one sample of a study of identical twins. One entry per CDR3 protein results from TCRdb running MiXCR on the 5' RACE reads. The repertoire has approximately 470,000 distinct CDR3 sequences, 13% to 15% of them found once; the top ten carry about 0.53%. These data also featured in a second study, about yellow fever vaccine responses in identical twins.

Sequenced sample: CD4+ T cells sorted from blood. The receptors here all came from a woman younger than 35 in good health. CDR3s include the opening cysteine and the closing phenylalanine or tryptophan. A D gene is named only where the DNA matches it firmly. Part of the rows lack a size; the others show once, few, many or a class for expanded clones.

TRBV6-2/TRBV6-3	few	12	TRBJ2-1	NA	TGTGCCAGCAGTTACTCGGTGGGTGAGCAGTTCTTC	CASSYSVGEQFF
TRBV7-9	NA	11	TRBJ2-3	NA	TGTGCCAGCAGGTTACGAGATACGCAGTATTTT	CASRLRDTQYF
TRBV20-1	few	16	TRBJ2-1	NA	TGCAGTGCTAGATATTCGGGGACACTTTCCTACAATGAGCAGTTCTTC	CSARYSGTLSYNEQFF
TRBV7-9	NA	15	TRBJ1-1	NA	TGTGCCAGCAGCCCCTTTGGAGGACAGAACACTGAAGCTTTCTTT	CASSPFGGQNTEAFF
TRBV10-3	many	14	TRBJ2-1	TRBD2	TGTGCCATCAGTGAGTCGGGGGGGGACAATGAGCAGTTCTTC	CAISESGGDNEQFF
TRBV20-1	NA	13	TRBJ1-1	NA	TGCAGTGCTCCCGAGAACATGAACACTGAAGCTTTCTTT	CSAPENMNTEAFF
TRBV4-1	NA	12	TRBJ2-1	NA	TGCGCCAGCAGCCACTTTCAAACGAGGCAGTTCTTC	CASSHFQTRQFF
TRBV7-9	many	15	TRBJ2-7	TRBD1	TGTGCCAGCAGCAGAGGGGGACAGGAGTACGTCGAGCAGTACTTC	CASSRGGQEYVEQYF
TRBV7-3	NA	14	TRBJ2-1	TRBD2	TGTGCCAGCAGCCCCGGGGGGGGTTTTGATGAGCAGTTCTTC	CASSPGGGFDEQFF
TRBV12-3/TRBV12-4	many	13	TRBJ2-7	NA	TGTGCCAGCAGATTGGGGACATCCTACGAGCAGTACTTC	CASRLGTSYEQYF
TRBV2	NA	16	TRBJ2-1	TRBD2	TGTGCCAGCACTCCGCGACTAGCGGGAGGGCCTGGTGAGCAGTTCTTC	CASTPRLAGGPGEQFF
TRBV5-1	many	13	TRBJ2-2	NA	TGCGCCAGCAGCTTTCAACAGGACGGGGAGCTGTTTTTT	CASSFQQDGELFF
TRBV12-3/TRBV12-4	NA	14	TRBJ2-2	TRBD2	TGTGCCAGCAGCCTTAGCGGGGCCACCGGGGAGCTGTTTTTT	CASSLSGATGELFF
TRBV6-5	few	16	TRBJ1-5	NA	TGTGCCAGCAGTTACCCGGCGGTGGGTAGCAATCAGCCCCAGCATTTT	CASSYPAVGSNQPQHF
TRBV20-1	few	11	TRBJ2-7	NA	TGCAGTGGGCTAGAGCGTGCTATGCAGTACTTC	CSGLERAMQYF
TRBV10-3	NA	16	TRBJ1-2	NA	TGTGCCATCAGTGAGCGAGAGACAGCCGCTAACTATGGCTACACCTTC	CAISERETAANYGYTF
TRBV7-3	NA	14	TRBJ2-5	NA	TGTGCCAGCAGCTTCTCTGGCCACCAAGAGACCCAGTACTTC	CASSFSGHQETQYF
TRBV6-1	NA	15	TRBJ1-3	NA	TGTGCCAGCAGCCACGAGGGAGGGACTGGAAACACCATATATTTT	CASSHEGGTGNTIYF
TRBV28	few	12	TRBJ2-1	NA	TGTGCCAGTGTAGGCTCCTACAATGAGCAGTTCTTC	CASVGSYNEQFF
TRBV20-1	NA	16	TRBJ2-5	TRBD2	TGCAGTGCTAGAGACCCCCGGACTAGCGGGAGTAGGACCCAGTACTTC	CSARDPRTSGSRTQYF
TRBV28	few	13	TRBJ1-1	TRBD1	TGTGCCGGACAGGACAGGGCGAACACTGAAGCTTTCTTT	CAGQDRANTEAFF
TRBV27	many	15	TRBJ2-1	TRBD1	TGTGCCAGCAGTCCAACGGGACAGGCATTGAATGAGCAGTTCTTC	CASSPTGQALNEQFF
TRBV12-3/TRBV12-4	few	11	TRBJ2-1	NA	TGTGCCAGCAGCTCAAGTGAAGAGCAGTTCTTC	CASSSSEEQFF
TRBV7-9	NA	15	TRBJ1-1	TRBD1	TGTGCCAGCAGGTTAGCGTTTGAGACAGGGAGAGAAGCTTTCTTT	CASRLAFETGREAFF
TRBV5-1	few	18	TRBJ2-3	TRBD2	TGCGCCAGCAGCTTGGCCCCGGGACTAGCGGGAGCGGGAGATACGCAGTATTTT	CASSLAPGLAGAGDTQYF
TRBV4-3	NA	13	TRBJ2-3	NA	TGCGCCAGCAGCCAAGCGGGGTCAGATACGCAGTATTTT	CASSQAGSDTQYF
TRBV7-9	NA	13	TRBJ2-1	NA	TGTGCCAGCAGCACAGACACAACCAATGAGCAGTTCTTC	CASSTDTTNEQFF
TRBV28	many	15	TRBJ2-3	NA	TGTGCCAGCAGTTTTAGCAGGTCCGCCTCAGATACGCAGTATTTT	CASSFSRSASDTQYF
TRBV7-7	few	16	TRBJ2-5	TRBD2	TGTGCTAGCAGCCAAGTGCCGCGGGAGGGAAGAGAGACCCAGTACTTC	CASSQVPREGRETQYF
TRBV6-1	few	13	TRBJ2-7	NA	TGTGCCAGCAGTGAAGCGCTTCCCTACGAGCAGTACTTC	CASSEALPYEQYF
TRBV24-1	NA	14	TRBJ2-1	TRBD2	TGTGCCACCACTGCGACGGGGGGGAGGAATGAGCAGTTCTTC	CATTATGGRNEQFF
TRBV29-1	NA	11	TRBJ2-5	NA	TGCAGCGTGGGACACATGGAGACCCAGTACTTC	CSVGHMETQYF
TRBV20-1	few	16	TRBJ2-3	TRBD2	TGCAGTGCCAATTCCGGGACTAGCGGGAGAACAGATACGCAGTATTTT	CSANSGTSGRTDTQYF
TRBV18	few	13	TRBJ1-1	TRBD1	TGTGCCAGCTCAAGGGACAGGGAAGGTGAAGCTTTCTTT	CASSRDREGEAFF
TRBV7-6	once	17	TRBJ2-2	TRBD1	TGTGCCAGCAGCCTGGGCCCAGGGGGCGCGAGGACCGGGGAGCTGTTTTTT	CASSLGPGGARTGELFF
TRBV21-1	NA	16	TRBJ2-7	NA	TGTGCCAGCAGCAAAAGAGACGGGAGGGAGTCCTACGAGCAGTACTTC	CASSKRDGRESYEQYF
TRBV28	NA	16	TRBJ2-1	TRBD2	TGTGCCAGCAGCTCTCGGCGCGGGGGCTCCTACAATGAGCAGTTCTTC	CASSSRRGGSYNEQFF
TRBV10-3	few	14	TRBJ1-3	NA	TGTGCCATCAAGCCCTTACCCAGTGGGAACACCATATATTTT	CAIKPLPSGNTIYF